This TCR beta chain was captured by sequencing in a study of Ad26.COV2.S vaccination and SARS-CoV-2 variants (dated by TCRdb to 2020 to 2023). The study in broad terms: Vaccine-arm donors came from COV1001, a multicentre, randomized, double-blind, placebo-controlled phase I-IIa trial of Ad26.COV2.S in healthy adults. Ad26.COV2.S was administered intramuscularly at a dose of 5x10^10 or 1x10^11 viral particles, either as one shot or as two shots given 56 days apart. TCRbeta repertoire sequencing was used to assess the specificity and breadth of SARS-CoV-2-reactive T cell receptors after Ad26.COV2.S vaccination. The TCR-sequenced set comprised around 30 samples: about 19 Ad26.COV2.S vaccine recipients, 5 placebo recipients and 8 SARS-CoV-2 convalescent individuals. Trial participants were randomized into five groups of five: low-dose or high-dose Ad26.COV2.S given once or twice, or placebo on both occasions. Throughout the experiments and outcome assessment, investigators stayed blinded to trial group allocation. What the research found in general, with its limitations: Substantial breadth of spike-specific CD8+ and CD4+ T cell responses was reported after vaccination. The authors noted that the TCR breadth and depth analyses may have underestimated total T cell responses. Higher spike-specific TCR breadth was observed in Ad26.COV2.S recipients than in placebo recipients (P = 0.0014). Non-spike TCR breadth was comparable between vaccine and placebo recipients, consistent with the vaccine containing only spike. Comparing responses between vaccine doses or regimens was not something the study was powered to do.

The CDR3 sequence holds 15 residues, the cysteine and phenylalanine included. The CDR3 DNA has 45 bases and is translated from base 1. Trimming removed 4 bases from V and 15 bases from J, leaving 22 bases between the germline ends. In the germline V gene (reference sequence), CDR1 corresponds to MNHEY and CDR2 to SMNVEV. This clone was observed a handful of times. Its antigen specificity is not known. No much larger clonotype is one base removed from it; base qualities were not supplied. The treatment or condition label here, explained by the study, means: some 20 received Ad26.COV2.S at low or high dose, single or two shots; about 5 received placebo; per-sample allocation not given. For vaccine and placebo recipients, repertoires were sequenced using samples collected on day 63 after the first injection. In Cohort 1b, roughly 26 adults aged 18-55 years were enrolled at a single site in Boston, USA, between 29 July and 7 August 2020. Ad26.COV2.S was a replication-incompetent adenovirus type 26 vector that expressed a prefusion-stabilized SARS-CoV-2 spike protein derived from the original Wuhan strain.

The immunoSEQ Assay was the method used to sequence TCRbeta CDR3 regions. After extraction, genomic DNA underwent amplification by bias-controlled multiplex PCR, followed by high-throughput sequencing. The source study handled its data this way. To quantify the absolute abundance of every unique TCRbeta CDR3 region, sequences were collapsed and filtered. T cell fraction was estimated by normalizing TCRbeta template counts to usable DNA, which was measured by amplifying reference genes present in all nucleated cells. Repertoire TCRs were annotated as SARS-CoV-2-specific when V gene, CDR3 amino acid sequence and J gene were exactly matched to a known reactive TCR set. The reference SARS-CoV-2 TCR set was derived from MIRA and filtered for enrichment in COVID-19-positive ImmuneCODE repertoires, a step that removed public or cross-reactive TCRs. Based on the MIRA antigens, annotated TCRs were further analysed at the level of specific ORF or position within ORF. Breadth was defined as the number of annotated unique rearrangements divided by the total number of unique productive rearrangements, and depth was defined as the summed frequency of the annotated unique rearrangements. Two-sided Wilcoxon rank-sum tests were used to compare TCR breadth between groups. TCRdb provides this immuneACCESS table in a form limited to in-frame rearrangements. Some clones are lacking; in checked studies, under half of them reflect an unresolved V gene, and why the rest are absent is not known. V and J calls and clone size are given by that table; D and trimming were obtained from the DNA. The sample contains about half a million clones, 89% of them found a single time. The ten top clones hold roughly 1.7% of the sample.

The sequence was obtained from a person aged 18-65 years who received the Ad26.COV2.S COVID-19 vaccine or a placebo. The chain joins TRBV27 to TRBJ1-6; there is no confident call for the D gene. The material sequenced was peripheral blood, taken in a trial of Ad26.COV2.S vaccine versus placebo. The CDR3 is CASSSGLPGAPDLHF. The sequence in DNA is TGTGCCAGCAGTTCGGGCCTCCCGGGTGCGCCGGACCTCCACTTT.